This TCR beta chain is from a study of T cells after yellow fever vaccination. Study-level findings and limits: Detected again after the booster were most primary-vaccination clones, at about 96% CD4 and 80% to 90% CD8.

Via MiXCR, TCRdb re-called the 5' RACE reads, giving one row per CDR3 protein. The table includes a few hundred thousand distinct CDR3 sequences, 4.1% detected once. This clonotype was observed many times. Its antigen is unknown. The CDR3 is 17 residues long. Trimming left V 0 bases short and J 4 bases short, with 16 bases between. The germline CDR1 and CDR2 sequences are LGHNA and YSLEER. Source: PBMCs, taken 5 days after the yellow fever booster vaccination. This chain connects TRBV4-3 to TRBJ2-1, with D possibly called TRBD1 or TRBD2 (6 bases each). This receptor was obtained from a man between 18 and 29 years old who received the YFV17D yellow fever vaccine. The CDR3 nucleotides read TGCGCCAGCAGCCAAGAGGGGGGCCTTGACGGATACAATGAGCAGTTCTTC. Translation gives CASSQEGGLDGYNEQFF.